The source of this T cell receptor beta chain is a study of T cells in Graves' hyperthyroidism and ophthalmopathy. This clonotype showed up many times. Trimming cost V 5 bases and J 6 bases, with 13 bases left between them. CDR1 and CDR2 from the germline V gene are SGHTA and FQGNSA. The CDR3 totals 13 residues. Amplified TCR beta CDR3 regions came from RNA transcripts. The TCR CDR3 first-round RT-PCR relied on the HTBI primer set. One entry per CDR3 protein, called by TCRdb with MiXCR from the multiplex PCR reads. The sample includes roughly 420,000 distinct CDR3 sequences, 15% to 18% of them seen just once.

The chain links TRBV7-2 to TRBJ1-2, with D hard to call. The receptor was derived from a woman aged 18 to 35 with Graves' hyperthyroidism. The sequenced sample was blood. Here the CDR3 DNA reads TGTGCCAGCAGCCCCCTAGAAAGTAATGGCTACACCTTC. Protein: CASSPLESNGYTF. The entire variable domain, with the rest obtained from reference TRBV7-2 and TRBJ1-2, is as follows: GAGVSQSPSNKVTEKGKDVELRCDPISGHTALYWYRQSLGQGLEFLIYFQGNSAPDKSGLPSDRFSAERTGGSVSTLTIQRTQQEDSAVYLCASSPLESNGYTFGSGTRLTVV.